Presented here are 14 T cell receptor beta chains from one specimen sequenced in a study of OX40 agonist ivuxolimab in advanced cancers. This table comes from immunoSEQ multiplex PCR, and its TCRdb copy is limited to in-frame clones, with some not included. The sample has 55,000 to 80,000 clones, approximately 84% seen once. The material was CD4+ or CD8+ T cells sorted from blood, obtained in a trial of the OX40 agonist ivuxolimab. These receptors all stem from an adult with an advanced solid tumor such as melanoma, head and neck, liver or kidney cancer.

V gene TRBV9 combines with J gene TRBJ2-5; TRBD2 agrees at 8 bases. V trimming: 4 bases; J trimming: 0 bases; junction bases outside the gene matches: 8. The CDR3 has 16 amino acids. The germline V gene encodes CDR1 SGDLS and CDR2 YYNGEE. CDR3 sequence: CASSPRLAGYQETQYF. CDR3 nucleotides: TGTGCCAGCAGCCCCCGTTTAGCGGGATACCAAGAGACCCAGTACTTC.

In this sample, this clone turned up once. The rearrangement uses TRBV13 and TRBJ2-5; TRBD2 matches at 12 bases. V trimming: 4 bases; J trimming: 5 bases; junction bases outside the gene matches: 8. Germline loops: CDR1 PRHDT, CDR2 FYEKMQ (reference sequence). This CDR3 is built from 16 residues. The DNA of the CDR3 is TGTGCCAGCAGCTCCCGACTAGCGGGAGAGGGGGAGACCCAGTACTTC. This sequence encodes CASSSRLAGEGETQYF.

As regards this clone: The germline gene is not matched at one end of the junction; a read error may be the cause. This rearrangement joins TRBV20-1 to TRBJ1-2; 8 bases agree with TRBD1. Germline V lookup: CDR1 DFQATT, CDR2 SNEGSKA (reference sequence). The CDR3 extends over 11 amino acids. DNA of the CDR3: TGCAGCCCAAGAGTGGACGACAGGGGCCCCTTC. It yields the protein CSPRVDDRGPF.

The chain is built from TRBV29-1 and TRBJ2-7; no firm D call. Germline V gene data show CDR1 as SQVTM and CDR2 as ANQGSEA. There are 11 residues in the CDR3. Trimming removed 0 bases from V and 7 bases from J, with 7 bases in between. The CDR3 loop is CSVEDVWEQYF. CDR3 nucleotides: TGCAGCGTTGAAGATGTCTGGGAGCAGTACTTC.

In its sample, this clone was seen a few times. The V gene is TRBV5-1, the J gene TRBJ2-1; D is perhaps TRBD2 (6 bases). V dropped 4 bases and J dropped 16 bases, with 15 bases sitting between them. Germline V gene sequence: CDR1 SGHRS, CDR2 YFSETQ. This CDR3 comprises 11 residues. Written as DNA, the CDR3 is TGCGCCAGCAGCGGAGGGCCTGGTAGATTCTTC. Its translation: CASSGGPGRFF. Drawing the rest from reference TRBV5-1 and TRBJ2-1, the complete variable domain is KAGVTQTPRYLIKTRGQQVTLSCSPISGHRSVSWYQQTPGQGLQFLFEYFSETQRNKGNFPGRFSGRQFSNSRSEMNVSTLELGDSALYLCASSGGPGRFFGPGTRLTVL.

V is TRBV11-2 and J is TRBJ2-7, with 8 bases aligning to TRBD2. Germline V CDR1 and CDR2: SGHAT, FQNNGV. The CDR3 runs to 16 residues. The V segment lost 2 bases and the J segment 3 bases; nucleotides outside the gene matches: 9. The CDR3 DNA follows: TGTGCCAGCAGCTTATTAAGCGGGAGTGGGTTCTACGAGCAGTACTTC. Protein sequence: CASSLLSGSGFYEQYF. Variable domain in full (rest from reference TRBV11-2 and TRBJ2-7): EAGVAQSPRYKIIEKRQSVAFWCNPISGHATLYWYQQILGQGPKLLIQFQNNGVVDDSQLPKDRFSAERLKGVDSTLKIQPAKLEDSAVYLCASSLLSGSGFYEQYFGPGTRLTVT.

CDR3 sequence reads: CASSYSGSGPNEQYF. The CDR3 nucleotides read TGTGCCAGCAGTTACTCGGGGTCGGGGCCCAACGAGCAGTACTTC. J is TRBJ2-7 and V is TRBV6-6; D assignment may be TRBD1 or TRBD2 (5 bases each). Germline assignment: CDR1 MNHNY and CDR2 SVGAGI (reference sequence). Trimming stripped 0 bases from V and 5 bases from J, with 14 bases between. The length of the CDR3 is 15 residues.

This chain connects TRBV11-3 to TRBJ1-4, with 7 bases matching TRBD1. The ends lost 4 bases at V and 8 bases at J; junction bases unmatched: 7. This CDR3 has 14 amino acids. In germline, CDR1 is SGHNT, CDR2 YENEEA. DNA for the CDR3: TGTGCCAGCAGCTCCCAGACAGGGACGGAAAAACTGTTTTTT. It encodes CASSSQTGTEKLFF.

In nucleotides, the CDR3 is TGTGCCAGCAGCTTAGGGGGGGCGCGGACTGAAGCTTTCTTT. This gives the protein CASSLGGARTEAFF. This chain links TRBV11-2 with TRBJ1-1, with D maybe TRBD1 (6 bases). The CDR3 consists of 14 residues. Germline CDR1 is SGHAT and CDR2 is FQNNGV. The V gene lost 1 base and the J gene lost 5 bases, with 11 bases spanning the gap.

V and J are TRBV28 and TRBJ2-1; TRBD2 is a possible D gene (5 bases). CDR3 length equals 15 residues. Between the trimmed V and J ends, which lost 2 bases and 0 bases, there was a span of 8 bases. The germline CDR1 and CDR2 sequences are MDHEN and SYDVKM. CDR3 DNA: TGTGCCAGCAGTTTACGGGATAGCTCCTACAATGAGCAGTTCTTC. Protein: CASSLRDSSYNEQFF.

The V call is TRBV10-3, the J call TRBJ2-3, with TRBD1 matching 9 bases. Trimming at V came to 2 bases and at J to 6 bases, leaving 3 bases not matched to a gene. Germline lookup yields CDR1 ENHRY and CDR2 SYGVKD. This CDR3 spans 14 amino acids. The CDR3 DNA reads TGTGCCATCAGTGAGGACAGGGGGAAGGATACGCAGTATTTT. This gives the protein CAISEDRGKDTQYF.

The chain employs TRBV9 and TRBJ1-1, with 7 bases fitting TRBD1. V dropped 2 bases and J dropped 0; count of bases not matched to a gene: 4. Germline V gene sequence: CDR1 SGDLS, CDR2 YYNGEE. The CDR3 consists of 15 residues. The DNA for the CDR3 is TGTGCCAGCAGCGTCCTGACAGGGCTGAACACTGAAGCTTTCTTT. Its protein product is CASSVLTGLNTEAFF.

The V gene is TRBV5-5, the J gene TRBJ1-2; 7 bases map to TRBD1. Trimming cost V 1 base and J 2 bases; bases outside gene matches: 5. Germline V gene sequence: CDR1 SGHKS, CDR2 YYEKEE (reference sequence). This CDR3 comprises 15 residues. The CDR3 nucleotides are TGTGCCAGCAGCTTGAGGTTACAGGGGAACTATGGCTACACCTTC. Protein: CASSLRLQGNYGYTF.

V gene TRBV5-5 combines with J gene TRBJ1-6; D is uncertain. V shed 4 bases and J shed 2 bases, with 10 bases lying between them. Germline V lookup: CDR1 SGHKS, CDR2 YYEKEE (reference sequence). This CDR3 has 15 residues. CDR3 DNA: TGTGCCAGCAGCCTCCAGCCCACCTATAATTCACCCCTCCACTTT. Its translation is CASSLQPTYNSPLHF.